Given below is one T cell receptor beta chain in context. Sequence at one end of the junction differs from germline and may be a read error. The CDR3 totals 12 residues. CDR1 is MDHEN, CDR2 SYDVKM, per germline. This record comes from a study of blood T cell repertoires in COVID-19. At the level of the study: Donors in the United States, Italy and Spain gave samples during acute or convalescent COVID-19. The cDNA or gDNA used as material had been derived from T cells, B-cell-depleted T cells, or PBMCs.

Original data processing: Reference gene primer amplification gave nucleated cell count estimates. The data were produced by immunoSEQ multiplex PCR, yet TCRdb's version contains in-frame clones alone and is incomplete. V and J calls and clone size are copied from that table; D and trimming were computed from the DNA. Among some 340,000 clones, around 85% were seen once, and the ten largest hold approximately 3.6%. This TCR derives from a woman aged 18-30 years with acute or convalescent COVID-19. Sequencing was carried out using peripheral blood. V gene TRBV28 combines with J gene TRBJ2-5; D call uncertain. The CDR3 coding sequence is TGTGCCAGCAGCCCCACAGTGGTATCGGATGACTTC. Its protein is CASSPTVVSDDF.